Below are 23 T cell receptor beta chains sequenced from a single sample in a study of human CD4 T cells and Enterobacteriaceae. The assay was immunoSEQ multiplex PCR, and TCRdb's table has in-frame clones only and misses some. This table has fewer than 35,000 clones, 80% to 90% appearing once. Sorting took every CD4+ cell except CD45RA+CCR7+CD95- naive cells, reaching over 95% purity. The sequenced sample consisted of memory CD4+ T cells from blood. The receptors come from a human donor in good health.

The chain is built from TRBV5-4 and TRBJ2-5; D not resolved. The length of the CDR3 is 15 residues. From germline, CDR1 is SGHNT and CDR2 YYREEE (reference sequence). Trimming took 0 bases from V and 5 from J, leaving 14 bases between them. The CDR3 bases are TGTGCCAGCAGCTTGGAAGTAGACCGGACGGAGACCCAGTACTTC. Protein: CASSLEVDRTETQYF.

The chain employs TRBV9 and TRBJ1-1; the D gene is possibly TRBD1 (6 bases). Trimming took off 3 bases at V and 0 bases at J, with 12 bases between the two ends. Per the germline V gene, CDR1 is SGDLS and CDR2 is YYNGEE. This CDR3 is built from 15 residues. The CDR3 sequence is CASSEGGTLNTEAFF. CDR3 DNA: TGTGCCAGCAGCGAGGGGGGGACTCTGAACACTGAAGCTTTCTTT.

This chain connects TRBV21-1 to TRBJ1-5; the table names TRBD1, a call not compared with the DNA. TRBV21-1 is listed as a pseudogene. CDR3 size: 19 residues. The CDR3 DNA follows: TGTGCCAGCAGCAATTTAGGACAGGGGAGATCCCATAGCAATCAGCCCCAGCATTTT. It is translated as CASSNLGQGRSHSNQPQHF.

The V call is TRBV2, the J call TRBJ1-1; weak D call: TRBD1 (6 bases). V dropped 3 bases and J dropped 1 base, with 12 bases sitting between them. Per germline, CDR1 SNHLY and CDR2 FYNNEI. This CDR3 has 15 residues. CDR3 bases: TGTGCCAGCAGTGACTTCAGGACAGCGAACACTGAAGCTTTCTTT. Translated, it gives CASSDFRTANTEAFF.

The chain employs TRBV19 and TRBJ1-4, with D tentatively TRBD1 (6 bases). Germline CDR1 is LNHDA and CDR2 is SQIVND (reference sequence). Trimming took 6 bases from V and 3 from J, leaving 11 bases between them. The length of the CDR3 is 14 residues. The CDR3 here is CASSRTASNEKLFF. In DNA form, the CDR3 reads TGTGCCAGTAGCAGGACAGCCTCTAATGAAAAACTGTTTTTT.

V usage is TRBV6-1 and J usage is TRBJ2-7; D not resolved. Trimming pared 8 bases from V and 4 bases from J, leaving 12 bases between. This CDR3 has 12 amino acids. Germline assignment: CDR1 MNHNS and CDR2 SASEGT. The CDR3 DNA reads as TGTGCCAGCCACCTACCCAGTTACGAGCAGTACTTC. Its translation is CASHLPSYEQYF.

The V gene is TRBV18, the J gene TRBJ2-6; D gene unclear. V was trimmed by 2 bases and J by 0 bases, leaving 8 bases between them. Germline CDR1 and CDR2: KGHSH and LQKENI. The CDR3 has 16 residues. This chain's CDR3 is CASSPGVLSGANVLTF. As DNA, the CDR3 is TGTGCCAGCTCACCAGGGGTCCTCTCTGGGGCCAACGTCCTGACTTTC.

V usage is TRBV5-1 and J usage is TRBJ1-6, with D tentatively TRBD1 (6 bases). Germline V gene data show CDR1 as SGHRS and CDR2 as YFSETQ. V gave up 0 bases and J gave up 9 bases, with 16 bases separating them. There are 16 residues in the CDR3. CDR3 DNA sequence: TGCGCCAGCAGCTTGGGTTTTAGGACAGACGTTTCACCCCTCCACTTT. Its protein product is CASSLGFRTDVSPLHF.

The chain combines TRBV5-1 with TRBJ2-2; maybe TRBD1 (6 bases). The CDR3 spans 15 residues. Germline V CDR1 and CDR2: SGHRS, YFSETQ. The ends were cut back, 3 bases at V and 1 base at J, with 10 bases in the middle. Here the CDR3 DNA reads TGCGCCAGCAGCTCGCTGACAGGGAACACCGGGGAGCTGTTTTTT. It specifies CASSSLTGNTGELFF.

This sequence joins TRBV9 and TRBJ2-3; 7 bases map to TRBD2. Losses at the gene ends were 0 bases for V and 0 bases for J; bases not matched to a gene: 4. Germline values: CDR1 SGDLS, CDR2 YYNGEE. The length of the CDR3 is 16 residues. CDR3 DNA sequence: TGTGCCAGCAGCGTAGGTCTAGCGGCTAGCACAGATACGCAGTATTTT. Amino acid sequence: CASSVGLAASTDTQYF.

In DNA, the CDR3 is TGTGCCAGCAGCCCTCAGCGGGGCACAGATACGCAGTATTTT. It encodes CASSPQRGTDTQYF. J is TRBJ2-3 and V is TRBV7-3; tentatively, D is TRBD2 (6 bases). The CDR3 spans 14 residues. V gave up 5 bases and J gave up 1 base, with 10 bases separating them. The germline CDR1 and CDR2 sequences are SGHTA and FQGTGA.

The chain joins TRBV4-1 to TRBJ1-1; D is ambiguous. The CDR3 length is 13 residues. The ends were cut back, 2 bases at V and 1 base at J, with 5 bases in the middle. Germline V CDR1 and CDR2: MGHRA, YSYEKL. In DNA, the CDR3 is TGCGCCAGCAGCCAATACAGGAACACTGAAGCTTTCTTT. It specifies CASSQYRNTEAFF.

The gene calls are TRBV18 and TRBJ2-3; D might be TRBD1 (6 bases). This CDR3 has 14 amino acids. V was shortened by 0 bases and J by 3 bases, with 7 bases between the two germline ends. Germline CDR1 KGHSH, CDR2 LQKENI. The chain's CDR3 is CASSPPTGTDTQYF. The CDR3 DNA follows: TGTGCCAGCTCACCACCCACAGGGACAGATACGCAGTATTTT. Filled out from reference TRBV18 and TRBJ2-3, the complete variable domain reads NAGVMQNPRHLVRRRGQEARLRCSPMKGHSHVYWYRQLPEEGLKFMVYLQKENIIDESGMPKERFSAEFPKEGPSILRIQQVVRGDSAAYFCASSPPTGTDTQYFGPGTRLTVL.

The chain employs TRBV5-1 and TRBJ2-7; maybe TRBD2 (5 bases). From germline, CDR1 is SGHRS and CDR2 YFSETQ. Trimming shortened V by 2 bases and J by 6 bases, and 15 bases separated the two germline ends. The CDR3 is 14 residues long. CDR3 region: CASSLEGSLFEQYF. The DNA for the CDR3 is TGCGCCAGCAGCTTAGAGGGTAGCCTCTTCGAGCAGTACTTC.

The chain is built from TRBV6-4 and TRBJ2-1; TRBD2 agrees at 11 bases. The germline CDR1 and CDR2 sequences are MRHNA and SNTAGT. V was clipped by 5 bases and J by 5 bases; unmatched bases: 8. The CDR3 has 16 amino acids. The DNA of the CDR3 is TGTGCCAGCAGTAGACTAGCGGGAAGTGGGAACAATGAGCAGTTCTTC. It translates to CASSRLAGSGNNEQFF.

The chain employs TRBV11-3 and TRBJ1-6, with TRBD1 matching 12 bases. V shed 6 bases and J 10 bases; nucleotides not matched to a gene: 13. CDR1 and CDR2 (germline): SGHNT, YENEEA. The CDR3 spans 17 residues. CDR3 protein: CASRWDRGLVDPSPLHF. The CDR3, as DNA: TGTGCCAGCAGATGGGACAGGGGGCTAGTCGATCCATCACCCCTCCACTTT.

This chain joins TRBV5-4 and TRBJ2-3; 11 bases match TRBD1. Germline V gene data show CDR1 as SGHNT and CDR2 as YYREEE (reference sequence). CDR3 length equals 19 residues. Trimming took 2 bases from V and 4 from J; bases not matched to a gene: 15. DNA of the CDR3: TGTGCCAGCAGCTTAAAACGTGGCTCGGACAGGGGGCAGGCAGATACGCAGTATTTT. Translating gives CASSLKRGSDRGQADTQYF.

The chain joins TRBV5-1 to TRBJ2-1; either TRBD1 or TRBD2 may fit D (5 bases each). CDR3 length: 16 residues. Trimming left V 6 bases short and J 8 bases short, with 24 bases between. CDR1 SGHRS and CDR2 YFSETQ come from the germline V gene. CDR3 loop: CASTRQTGRGVDEQFF. In DNA form, the CDR3 reads TGCGCCAGCACACGTCAAACCGGCCGAGGGGTCGATGAGCAGTTCTTC.

This chain connects TRBV11-2 to TRBJ2-3, with D perhaps matching TRBD2 (6 bases). The germline V gene encodes CDR1 SGHAT and CDR2 FQNNGV. The CDR3 loop spans 16 amino acids. V was shortened by 2 bases and J by 4 bases, with 16 bases between the two germline ends. CDR3 sequence (DNA): TGTGCCAGCAGCTTACTCGGCGGGACTTCCGCAGATACGCAGTATTTT. This codes for CASSLLGGTSADTQYF.

The J gene is TRBJ1-4, the V gene TRBV5-1; D remains ambiguous. Trimming pared 0 bases from V and 3 bases from J, leaving 9 bases between. CDR3 length equals 15 residues. In germline, CDR1 is SGHRS, CDR2 YFSETQ. CDR3 sequence (DNA): TGCGCCAGCAGCTTGGCCGTGGGGTCTAATGAAAAACTGTTTTTT. Translation gives CASSLAVGSNEKLFF. The full variable domain, in which reference TRBV5-1 and TRBJ1-4 provide the parts outside the CDR3, is KAGVTQTPRYLIKTRGQQVTLSCSPISGHRSVSWYQQTPGQGLQFLFEYFSETQRNKGNFPGRFSGRQFSNSRSEMNVSTLELGDSALYLCASSLAVGSNEKLFFGSGTQLSVL.

Written as DNA, the CDR3 is TGTGCCAGCAGCCAGGGTCCCGGGGGCTACACCTTC. Residues: CASSQGPGGYTF. The J gene is TRBJ1-2, the V gene TRBV6-6; possible D gene TRBD1, 5 bases. This CDR3 is 12 amino acids long. The germline gives CDR1 MNHNY, CDR2 SVGAGI (reference sequence). The V end lost 6 bases, the J end lost 8 bases, and 13 bases lay between the germline ends.

V usage is TRBV6-1 and J usage is TRBJ1-2, with D perhaps TRBD1 (5 bases). The germline CDR1 and CDR2 sequences are MNHNS and SASEGT. Between the trimmed V and J ends, which lost 3 bases and 2 bases, there was a span of 7 bases. The CDR3 is 13 residues long. The CDR3 loop is CASSDRGNYGYTF. As DNA, the CDR3 is TGTGCCAGCAGTGATAGGGGAAACTATGGCTACACCTTC.

The chain couples TRBV5-1 to TRBJ1-1; 11 nucleotides agree with TRBD1. V lost 4 bases and J lost 5; bases outside the gene matches: 10. The V gene's germline CDR1 is SGHRS and CDR2 YFSETQ. The CDR3 totals 16 residues. This chain's CDR3 is CASSVTIRDRGTEAFF. The CDR3 nucleotides are TGCGCCAGCAGCGTAACAATCCGGGACAGGGGGACTGAAGCTTTCTTT. Complete variable domain (other parts from reference TRBV5-1 and TRBJ1-1): KAGVTQTPRYLIKTRGQQVTLSCSPISGHRSVSWYQQTPGQGLQFLFEYFSETQRNKGNFPGRFSGRQFSNSRSEMNVSTLELGDSALYLCASSVTIRDRGTEAFFGQGTRLTVV.